The clone carrying this T cell receptor beta chain was detected a few times. Its specificity is not known. The authors ran a second PCR of about 7 to 11 cycles using a sample-barcoded 5' primer and a J-beta primer mix. TCRdb called the 5' RACE reads again in MiXCR, with one record for every CDR3 protein. Here the sample spans about 730,000 distinct CDR3 sequences, roughly 45% being singletons. CDR3 size: 13 residues. V gave up 5 bases and J gave up 5 bases, with 13 bases separating them. Germline-derived CDR1 and CDR2 are SEHNR and FQNEAQ (reference sequence). This sample was included in a study of blood T cells in healthy people across ages. Overall study findings and caveats: Expanded clonotype shifts may have been confounded, as the donors had an unknown CMV status.

Individuals who donated were healthy Caucasians from Russia aged roughly 6 to 90. The chain is built from TRBV7-9 and TRBJ2-7, with D perhaps matching TRBD1 or TRBD2 (5 bases each). The sample consisted of blood. The TCR was taken from a woman in her sixties in good health. The CDR3 region is CASSEGFGNEQYF. Here the CDR3 DNA reads TGTGCCAGCAGCGAGGGGTTTGGGAACGAGCAGTACTTC.